This entry lists 13 T cell receptor beta chains sequenced from one sample in a study of glioma-infiltrating T cells. TCR alpha and beta CDR3 regions were amplified from RNA using iRepertoire nested multiplex PCR. MiXCR was run by TCRdb on the multiplex PCR reads, yielding one entry per CDR3 protein. The sample lists under 150,000 distinct CDR3 sequences, under 30% occurring once. Sequencing was carried out using glioma tissue, nonneoplastic brain tissue, or PBMCs (not recorded which). Receptors were obtained from a human donor with low-grade glioma or glioblastoma, undergoing nonglioma brain surgery, or in good health (not recorded which).

The V gene is TRBV24-1, the J gene TRBJ1-5; a weak D match, TRBD1 (5 bases). Trimming took 3 bases from V and 1 from J, leaving 9 bases between them. CDR1 and CDR2 from the germline V gene are KGHDR and SFDVKD. CDR3 length equals 15 residues. This CDR3 is CATSDPGLSNQPQHF. The DNA for the CDR3 is TGTGCCACCAGTGATCCGGGACTGAGCAATCAGCCCCAGCATTTT.

The chain joins TRBV20-1 to TRBJ1-5, with D maybe TRBD1 (5 bases). The CDR3 has 16 amino acids. The V gene's germline CDR1 is DFQATT and CDR2 SNEGSKA (reference sequence). Trimming cost V 0 bases and J 4 bases, with 16 bases left between them. The CDR3: CSARDLSGGTNQPQHF. The CDR3 nucleotides read TGCAGTGCTAGAGATCTCTCTGGCGGGACTAATCAGCCCCAGCATTTT.

Only a few counts were recorded for this clonotype. J is TRBJ1-5 and V is TRBV3-1; possibly TRBD1 for D (5 bases). Germline CDR1 is LGHDT and CDR2 is YNNKEL (reference sequence). The CDR3 consists of 15 residues. V was pared by 3 bases and J by 3 bases, with 12 bases between. Written as DNA, the CDR3 is TGTGCCAGCAGCCACGGGGCACGAAACAATCAGCCCCAGCATTTT. This translates into CASSHGARNNQPQHF.

The rearrangement uses TRBV7-3 and TRBJ2-3; 7 bases match TRBD1. Trimming cost V 8 bases and J 6 bases; bases outside gene matches: 8. CDR3 length: 13 residues. Germline CDR1 is SGHTA and CDR2 is FQGTGA. The CDR3 bases are TGTGCCAGCGGCTCACAGGGGACCGATACGCAGTATTTT. Translating gives CASGSQGTDTQYF.

This clonotype was detected many times. V is TRBV20-1 and J is TRBJ1-5; 7 nucleotides match TRBD1. The CDR3 is 17 residues long. J lost 9 bases, V lost 0 bases, and 17 bases had no gene match. From germline, CDR1 is DFQATT and CDR2 SNEGSKA (reference sequence). The CDR3 nucleotides are TGCAGTGCTAGAGAGATAATGGGACAGAGTCAATCTTGGCCCCAGCATTTT. It specifies CSAREIMGQSQSWPQHF.

The gene calls are TRBV24-1 and TRBJ2-1; D assignment may be TRBD1 or TRBD2 (5 bases each). The CDR3 spans 16 residues. The germline gives CDR1 KGHDR, CDR2 SFDVKD. Between the trimmed V and J ends, which lost 3 bases and 2 bases, there was a span of 13 bases. This CDR3 is CATSDPGTDTYNEQFF. The CDR3 nucleotides are TGTGCCACCAGTGATCCCGGGACCGACACCTACAATGAGCAGTTCTTC.

On this clonotype itself: The junction departs from the called germline gene at one end, perhaps through a read error. The genes are TRBV3-1 and TRBJ1-1, with D possibly being TRBD1 (6 bases). The CDR3 has 13 amino acids. Germline CDR1 reads LGHDT; CDR2 reads YNNKEL (reference sequence). This chain's CDR3 is CASSDRMNTKAFF. The CDR3 coding sequence is TGTGCCAGCAGCGACAGGATGAACACTAAAGCTTTCTTT.

On this clonotype: A much larger clone differs by one base, so this may be a read error. This rearrangement joins TRBV20-1 to TRBJ1-2, with D perhaps matching TRBD1 (6 bases). Germline values: CDR1 DFQATT, CDR2 SNEGSKA (reference sequence). The CDR3 extends over 16 amino acids. The CDR3 sequence is CSARGGLRGRNYGYAF. CDR3 DNA sequence: TGCAGTGCTAGAGGGGGTCTGAGGGGGAGAAACTATGGCTACGCCTTC.

Comments on this clonotype: A read error may be the cause here, since a much bigger clone is one base away. For the CDR3, the DNA is TGTGCCAGCAGCCGGGAGGGCACAGATACGCAGTATTTT. Translated, it gives CASSREGTDTQYF. V usage is TRBV7-9 and J usage is TRBJ2-3; 7 bases map to TRBD2. The V and J ends lost 5 bases and 1 base, in that order; junction bases with no gene match: 0. CDR1 SEHNR and CDR2 FQNEAQ come from the germline V gene (reference sequence). The CDR3 has 13 amino acids.

V gene TRBV19 combines with J gene TRBJ2-3; 8 nucleotides line up with TRBD1. Germline V gives CDR1 LNHDA, CDR2 SQIVND (reference sequence). This CDR3 region has 16 residues. V lost 4 bases and J lost 10; bases outside the gene matches: 16. The CDR3 loop reads CASSKGTGRRMTSQYF. CDR3 bases: TGTGCCAGTAGTAAGGGGACAGGTAGACGAATGACGTCGCAGTATTTT.

To note about this clonotype: A junction end diverges from the germline sequence, so it may reflect a read error. This chain joins TRBV7-3 and TRBJ2-5; 10 positions match TRBD1. Germline-derived CDR1 and CDR2 are SGHTA and FQGTGA. The CDR3 is made up of 16 amino acids. The CDR3, as DNA: TGCGCCAGCAGCCAAGGGTCCCGGGACAGGGGAAAGACCCCGTACTTC. The encoded protein is CASSQGSRDRGKTPYF.

The sample holds many counts of this clonotype. The V gene is TRBV28, the J gene TRBJ2-5; TRBD1 is a possible D gene (6 bases). The CDR3 is 15 residues long. Per germline, CDR1 MDHEN and CDR2 SYDVKM. V was trimmed by 4 bases and J by 4 bases, leaving 16 bases between them. The CDR3 protein is CASSSTWGHGETQYF. CDR3 nucleotide sequence: TGTGCCAGCAGTTCAACATGGGGGCATGGAGAGACCCAGTACTTC.

The sample holds a few counts of this clonotype. CDR3 in amino acids: CATSDQGNWYGYTF. The CDR3, as DNA: TGTGCCACCAGTGATCAGGGGAACTGGTATGGCTACACCTTC. This rearrangement joins TRBV24-1 to TRBJ1-2; possibly TRBD1 for D (6 bases). V was clipped by 3 bases and J by 5 bases, with 12 bases between them. Germline-derived CDR1 and CDR2 are KGHDR and SFDVKD. The CDR3 covers 14 residues.